Listed below are T cell receptor beta chains from one sample, sequenced in a study of shared clonotypes between healthy human individuals. Repertoires were generated with immunoSEQ multiplex PCR, while TCRdb's copy carries only in-frame clones and drops some. The sample lists some 2,100,000 clones, around 95% seen once, with approximately 0.13% in the top ten. Sequenced: naive CD4+ T cells sorted from blood. These receptors originate from a man between 18 and 35 years old in good health. Both conserved end residues are part of each CDR3. D genes are given only for firm matches. Clone size is not always given. Where it is, it says once, few, many or a class for expanded clones.

CDR3: CASSFGGPFKNIQYF; DNA: TGTGCCAGCAGCTTTGGGGGCCCATTCAAAAACATTCAGTACTTC; size: NA; V: TRBV5-6; D: NA; J: TRBJ2-4
CDR3: CASSSAPVIGSEQFF; DNA: TGTGCCAGCAGTTCCGCACCCGTCATAGGAAGCGAGCAGTTCTTC; size: NA; V: TRBV6-5; D: NA; J: TRBJ2-1
CDR3: CASSEQLRDSIDSNQPQHF; DNA: TGTGCCAGCAGCGAACAACTCCGGGACAGCATTGATAGCAATCAGCCCCAGCATTTT; size: NA; V: TRBV9; D: TRBD1; J: TRBJ1-5
CDR3: CAWSVEPSNSPLHF; DNA: TGTGCCTGGAGTGTAGAGCCTTCTAATTCACCCCTCCACTTT; size: once; V: TRBV30; D: NA; J: TRBJ1-6
CDR3: CASSLMTSKETQYF; DNA: TGTGCCAGCAGCTTAATGACTAGTAAAGAGACCCAGTACTTC; size: NA; V: TRBV7-6; D: NA; J: TRBJ2-5
CDR3: CASSPTQTSGSWFF; DNA: TGTGCCAGCAGCCCGACACAAACTAGCGGGAGTTGGTTCTTC; size: NA; V: TRBV5-4; D: TRBD2; J: TRBJ2-1
CDR3: CASSSAGLAGGHQETQYF; DNA: TGTGCCAGCAGCTCGGCGGGACTAGCGGGGGGGCACCAAGAGACCCAGTACTTC; size: NA; V: TRBV7-9; D: TRBD2; J: TRBJ2-5
CDR3: CASTFDRVLGPQHF; DNA: TGTGCCAGCACGTTCGACAGGGTACTAGGGCCCCAGCATTTT; size: NA; V: TRBV28; D: TRBD1; J: TRBJ1-5
CDR3: CASSGGLSTDTQYF; DNA: TGTGCCAGCAGTGGAGGGCTAAGCACAGATACGCAGTATTTT; size: NA; V: TRBV2; D: NA; J: TRBJ2-3
CDR3: CASSPAGQDYGYTF; DNA: TGTGCCAGCTCACCAGCCGGACAGGATTATGGCTACACCTTC; size: NA; V: TRBV18; D: TRBD1; J: TRBJ1-2
CDR3: CASSGEGQGYGYTF; DNA: TGTGCCAGCAGTGGCGAGGGACAGGGTTATGGCTACACCTTC; size: NA; V: TRBV6-1; D: TRBD1; J: TRBJ1-2
CDR3: CASSPPSGGHYGYTF; DNA: TGTGCCAGCAGCCCCCCTTCCGGGGGACACTATGGCTACACCTTC; size: NA; V: TRBV7-2; D: NA; J: TRBJ1-2